The 2 T cell receptor beta chains below come from one sample, sequenced in a study of blood T cell repertoires in COVID-19. Clones were read by immunoSEQ multiplex PCR, and TCRdb kept only the in-frame ones, dropping some. This sample has about 250,000 clones, with 70% to 90% found just once. The sample taken for sequencing was PBMCs or T cells enriched from blood (not recorded which). All receptors come from a man in his forties who had recovered from COVID-19.

The V call is TRBV6-5, the J call TRBJ1-1; tentatively, D is TRBD1 (6 bases). The CDR3 is 14 amino acids. CDR1 is MNHEY, CDR2 SVGAGI, per germline. The CDR3 DNA follows: TGTGCTTCAACGCCCGGGACACTAAACACTGAAGCTTTCTTT. It codes for CASTPGTLNTEAFF.

Here the CDR3 DNA reads TGTGCCAGCAGTGCCATGGGAGAGCAGCCCCAGCATTTT. It is translated as CASSAMGEQPQHF. J is TRBJ1-5 and V is TRBV6-4; D uncertain. CDR3 length: 13 residues. Trimming stripped 4 bases from V and 7 bases from J, with 11 bases between. Looked up from germline, CDR1 is MRHNA and CDR2 is SNTAGT.